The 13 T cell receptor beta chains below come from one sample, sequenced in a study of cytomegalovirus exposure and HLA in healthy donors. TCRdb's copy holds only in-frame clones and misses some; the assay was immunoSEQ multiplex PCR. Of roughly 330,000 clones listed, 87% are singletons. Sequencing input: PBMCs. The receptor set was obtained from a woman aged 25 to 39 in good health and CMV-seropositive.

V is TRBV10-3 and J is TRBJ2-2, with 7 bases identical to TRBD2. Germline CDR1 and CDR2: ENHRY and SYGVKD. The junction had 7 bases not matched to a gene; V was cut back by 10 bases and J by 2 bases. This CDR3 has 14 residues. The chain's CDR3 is CATKAGTNTGELFF. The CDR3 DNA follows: TGTGCCACCAAAGCGGGGACCAACACCGGGGAGCTGTTTTTT.

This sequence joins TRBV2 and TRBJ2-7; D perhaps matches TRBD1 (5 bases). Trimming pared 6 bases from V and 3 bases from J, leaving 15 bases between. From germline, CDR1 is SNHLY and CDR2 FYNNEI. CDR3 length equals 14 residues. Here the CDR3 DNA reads TGTGCCAGCAGGGACACTGGATTAGGCTACGAGCAGTACTTC. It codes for CASRDTGLGYEQYF.

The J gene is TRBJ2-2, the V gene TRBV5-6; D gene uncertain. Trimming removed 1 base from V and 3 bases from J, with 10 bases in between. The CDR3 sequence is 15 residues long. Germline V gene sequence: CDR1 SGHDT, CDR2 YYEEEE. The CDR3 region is CASSLRPKDTGELFF. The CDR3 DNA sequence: TGTGCCAGCAGCTTGCGTCCGAAGGACACCGGGGAGCTGTTTTTT.

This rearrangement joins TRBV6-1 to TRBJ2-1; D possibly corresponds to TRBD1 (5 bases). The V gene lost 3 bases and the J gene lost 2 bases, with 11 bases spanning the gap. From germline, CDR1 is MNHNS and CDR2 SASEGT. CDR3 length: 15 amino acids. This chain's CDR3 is CASSDRQWPYNEQFF. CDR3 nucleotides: TGTGCCAGCAGTGATAGACAGTGGCCCTACAATGAGCAGTTCTTC.

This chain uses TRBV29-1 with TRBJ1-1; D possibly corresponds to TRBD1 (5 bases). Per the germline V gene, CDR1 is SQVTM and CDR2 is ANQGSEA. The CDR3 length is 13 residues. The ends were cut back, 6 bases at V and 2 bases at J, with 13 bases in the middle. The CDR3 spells CSVGSGLNTEAFF. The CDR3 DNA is TGCAGCGTAGGATCAGGGCTTAACACTGAAGCTTTCTTT.

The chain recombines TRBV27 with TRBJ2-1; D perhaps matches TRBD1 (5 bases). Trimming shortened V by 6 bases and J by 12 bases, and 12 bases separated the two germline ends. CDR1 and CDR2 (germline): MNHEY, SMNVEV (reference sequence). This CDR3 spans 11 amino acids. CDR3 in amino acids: CASRQGMVQFF. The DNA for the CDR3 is TGTGCCAGCAGGCAGGGTATGGTGCAGTTCTTC.

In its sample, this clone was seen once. The CDR3 region has the DNA TGCGCCAGCAGCAGGCTAGCGGGAGGGCCAGGGGAGCAGTACTTC. Amino acid sequence: CASSRLAGGPGEQYF. V usage is TRBV5-1 and J usage is TRBJ2-7, with 12 bases matching TRBD2. CDR1 is SGHRS and CDR2 is YFSETQ in the germline V gene. V lost 4 bases and J lost 7; bases outside the gene matches: 9. This CDR3 contains 15 residues.

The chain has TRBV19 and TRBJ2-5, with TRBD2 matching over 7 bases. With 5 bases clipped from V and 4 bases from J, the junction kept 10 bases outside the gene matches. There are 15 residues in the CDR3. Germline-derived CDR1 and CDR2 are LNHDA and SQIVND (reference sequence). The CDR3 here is CASSVSGEWGETQYF. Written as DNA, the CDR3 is TGTGCCAGTAGTGTAAGCGGGGAATGGGGAGAGACCCAGTACTTC.

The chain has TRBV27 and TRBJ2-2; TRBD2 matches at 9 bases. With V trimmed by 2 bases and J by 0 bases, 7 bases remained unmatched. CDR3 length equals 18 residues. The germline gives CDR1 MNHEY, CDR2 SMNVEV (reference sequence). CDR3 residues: CASSLSLAGFANTGELFF. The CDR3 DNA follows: TGTGCCAGCAGTTTAAGCCTAGCGGGGTTCGCGAACACCGGGGAGCTGTTTTTT.

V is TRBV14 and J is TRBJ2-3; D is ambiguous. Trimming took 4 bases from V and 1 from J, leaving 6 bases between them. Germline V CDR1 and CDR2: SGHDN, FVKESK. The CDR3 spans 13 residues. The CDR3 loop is CASSLSGTDTQYF. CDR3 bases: TGTGCCAGCAGCCTTTCAGGCACAGATACGCAGTATTTT.

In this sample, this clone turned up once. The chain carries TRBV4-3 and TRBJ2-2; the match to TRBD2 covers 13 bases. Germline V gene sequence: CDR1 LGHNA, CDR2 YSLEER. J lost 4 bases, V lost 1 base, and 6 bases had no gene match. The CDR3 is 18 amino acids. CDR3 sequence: CASSQVLAGGPITGELFF. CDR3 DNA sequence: TGCGCCAGCAGCCAAGTACTAGCGGGAGGGCCGATCACCGGGGAGCTGTTTTTT.

The CDR3 sequence: CASSQDPGPRYNEQFF. CDR3 nucleotide sequence: TGTGCCAGCAGCCAAGATCCCGGGCCCCGTTATAACGAGCAGTTCTTC. This chain joins TRBV4-2 and TRBJ2-1; D uncertain. This CDR3 has 16 amino acids. Trimming removed 0 bases at V and 10 bases at J, with 19 bases between. CDR1 and CDR2 (germline): LGHNA, YNFKEQ.

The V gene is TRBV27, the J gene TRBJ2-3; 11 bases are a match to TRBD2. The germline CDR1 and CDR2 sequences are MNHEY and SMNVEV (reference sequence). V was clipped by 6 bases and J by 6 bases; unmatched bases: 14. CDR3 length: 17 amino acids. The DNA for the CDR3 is TGTGCCAGCAGCCCCACGACACTAGCGGGAGTCGCTGATACGCAGTATTTT. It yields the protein CASSPTTLAGVADTQYF.